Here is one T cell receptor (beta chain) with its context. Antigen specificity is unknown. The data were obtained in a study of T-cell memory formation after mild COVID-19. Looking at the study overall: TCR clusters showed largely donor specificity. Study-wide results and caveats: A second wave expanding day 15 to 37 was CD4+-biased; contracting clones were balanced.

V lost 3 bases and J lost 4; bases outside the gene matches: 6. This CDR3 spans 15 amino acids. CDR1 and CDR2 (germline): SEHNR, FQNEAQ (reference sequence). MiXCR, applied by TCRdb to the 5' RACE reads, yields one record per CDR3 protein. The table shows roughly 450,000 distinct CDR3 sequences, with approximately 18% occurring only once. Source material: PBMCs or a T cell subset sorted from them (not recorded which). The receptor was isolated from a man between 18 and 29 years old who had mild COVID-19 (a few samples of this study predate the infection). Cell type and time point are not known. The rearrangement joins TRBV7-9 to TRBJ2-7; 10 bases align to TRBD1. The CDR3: CASSFRDRGRYEQYF. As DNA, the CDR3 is TGTGCCAGCAGCTTCCGGGACAGGGGACGGTACGAGCAGTACTTC. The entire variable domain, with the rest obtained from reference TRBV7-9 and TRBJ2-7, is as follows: DTGVSQNPRHKITKRGQNVTFRCDPISEHNRLYWYRQTLGQGPEFLTYFQNEAQLEKSRLLSDRFSAERPKGSFSTLEIQRTEQGDSAMYLCASSFRDRGRYEQYFGPGTRLTVT.